This TCR beta chain was sequenced during a study of technical replicates of blood from a few donors. Sequencing used immunoSEQ multiplex PCR; TCRdb keeps in-frame clones, though not all of them. The sample lists fewer than 90,000 clones, approximately 94% occurring once. CDR3 length: 15 residues. Germline V CDR1 and CDR2: SGHAT, FQNNGV. J gave up 1 base and V 5 bases, and 6 bases lay outside the gene matches. The material sequenced was T cells isolated from PBMCs. J is TRBJ1-1 and V is TRBV11-2; TRBD1 matches 8 bases. The origin of this receptor is a human donor in good health. CDR3 nucleotides: TGTGCCAGCAGCACAGCGGACAGGGAGAACACTGAAGCTTTCTTT. Its protein product is CASSTADRENTEAFF.